These 27 T cell receptor beta chains were sequenced from one sample in a study of T cells after yellow fever vaccination. TCRdb recomputed calls from the 5' RACE reads with MiXCR, one row per CDR3 protein. The sample has under 300,000 distinct CDR3 sequences, 6.7% seen once; the top ten hold roughly 1%. The sample was CD4+ T cells sorted from PBMCs, taken on the day of the yellow fever booster vaccination. The receptor source for this set is a man aged 25-45 years who received the YFV17D yellow fever vaccine.

This clonotype was recorded a few times. The CDR3: CASSQGTYEQYF. DNA for the CDR3: TGTGCCAGCTCTCAGGGCACCTACGAGCAGTACTTC. The genes are TRBV18 and TRBJ2-7, with D tentatively TRBD1 (5 bases). Trimming shortened V by 6 bases and J by 2 bases, and 8 bases separated the two germline ends. Looked up from germline, CDR1 is KGHSH and CDR2 is LQKENI. The CDR3 runs 12 residues.

In the case of this clonotype: This sequence may be a read error, since a much larger clone differs from it by one base. The V and J genes are TRBV7-2 and TRBJ2-2; 8 nucleotides agree with TRBD2. This CDR3 comprises 15 residues. Germline CDR1 SGHTA, CDR2 FQGNSA. CDR3 coding DNA: TGTGTCAGCGCCACTAGCGGCGGCAACACCGGGGAGCTGTTTTTT. This sequence encodes CVSATSGGNTGELFF.

This clonotype has just a few counts. The rearrangement links TRBV21-1 to TRBJ2-4; the table's D call TRBD1 went unverified against the DNA. TRBV21-1 is assigned pseudogene status. The CDR3 loop spans 14 amino acids. This CDR3 reads CASSKVEGPNIQYF. In nucleotides, the CDR3 is TGTGCCAGCAGCAAAGTAGAGGGGCCGAACATTCAGTACTTC.

This clonotype was found a few times. The chain is built from TRBV7-9 and TRBJ2-7, with D possibly being TRBD2 (6 bases). Germline V CDR1 and CDR2: SEHNR, FQNEAQ (reference sequence). Deletions cut 4 bases from V and 2 bases from J, with 18 bases between. The CDR3 sequence is 16 residues long. CDR3 residues: CASSSHQGLITYEQYF. The CDR3 DNA reads TGTGCCAGCAGCTCGCACCAGGGACTGATAACCTACGAGCAGTACTTC.

This clonotype has a count of ten or more. The gene calls are TRBV7-2 and TRBJ2-3; D is undetermined. In germline, CDR1 is SGHTA, CDR2 FQGNSA. Trimming removed 1 base from V and 0 bases from J, with 8 bases in between. The CDR3 totals 15 residues. CDR3 region: CASSLGGHSTDTQYF. DNA for the CDR3: TGTGCCAGCAGCTTAGGAGGCCACAGCACAGATACGCAGTATTTT.

The V call is TRBV7-2, the J call TRBJ2-7; no clear D. The CDR3 is 11 residues long. V shed 5 bases and J shed 6 bases, with 8 bases lying between them. Germline-derived CDR1 and CDR2 are SGHTA and FQGNSA. The CDR3 DNA follows: TGTGCCAGCAGCACCAATTTCGAGCAGTACTTC. Protein product: CASSTNFEQYF.

The chain combines TRBV27 with TRBJ1-2, with D possibly TRBD1 on 6 matching bases. This CDR3 is 13 amino acids long. Germline loops: CDR1 MNHEY, CDR2 SMNVEV (reference sequence). Trimming took off 5 bases at V and 13 bases at J, with 20 bases between the two ends. The CDR3: CASSTTNRDLSTF. CDR3 nucleotides: TGTGCCAGCAGTACAACAAACAGGGACCTCAGCACCTTC.

This clonotype was seen at least ten times. The CDR3 DNA follows: TGTGCCAGCACCAAAGGGGGACATGGGGCCTACGAGCAGTACTTC. Translation gives CASTKGGHGAYEQYF. The rearrangement links TRBV7-9 to TRBJ2-7, with D possibly matching TRBD1 (6 bases). This CDR3 contains 15 residues. CDR1 and CDR2 from the germline V gene are SEHNR and FQNEAQ (reference sequence). Trimming left V 7 bases short and J 2 bases short, with 18 bases between.

This clonotype was seen at least ten times. The CDR3 DNA is TGTGCCAGCTCACCGACGAGCCTTAGCGCCCCCACAGATACGCAGTATTTT. Amino acid sequence: CASSPTSLSAPTDTQYF. This chain joins TRBV18 and TRBJ2-3, with D perhaps TRBD2 (5 bases). The CDR3 runs to 17 residues. With 3 bases removed from V and 2 bases from J, the gap between germline ends came to 18 bases. Germline V gene data show CDR1 as KGHSH and CDR2 as LQKENI. Full variable domain (rest looked up from reference TRBV18 and TRBJ2-3): NAGVMQNPRHLVRRRGQEARLRCSPMKGHSHVYWYRQLPEEGLKFMVYLQKENIIDESGMPKERFSAEFPKEGPSILRIQQVVRGDSAAYFCASSPTSLSAPTDTQYFGPGTRLTVL.

The chain joins TRBV12-2 to TRBJ2-1. TRBV12-2 is an annotated pseudogene. The CDR3 runs 18 residues. The CDR3 DNA sequence: TGTGCAAGTCGCTTAGCGCGAAGCGGGCTAAGAAATTACAATGAGCAGTTCTTC. Translated, it gives CASRLARSGLRNYNEQFF.

This clonotype was recorded a few times. The chain joins TRBV5-1 to TRBJ2-7, with 7 nucleotides matching TRBD1. With V trimmed by 6 bases and J by 3 bases, 6 bases remained unmatched. Looked up from germline, CDR1 is SGHRS and CDR2 is YFSETQ. This CDR3 contains 13 residues. The CDR3 is CASTLRDSYEQYF. The CDR3 region has the DNA TGCGCCAGCACGCTCCGGGACAGCTACGAGCAGTACTTC.

This clonotype was detected only a few times. The rearrangement joins TRBV20-1 to TRBJ1-2, with D unresolved. The V end lost 3 bases, the J end lost 4 bases, and 15 bases lay between the germline ends. Per the germline V gene, CDR1 is DFQATT and CDR2 is SNEGSKA (reference sequence). The CDR3 runs 14 residues. The CDR3: CSASGDQAGYGYTF. CDR3 DNA sequence: TGCAGTGCTAGCGGTGATCAGGCGGGCTATGGCTACACCTTC.

This rearrangement joins TRBV10-3 to TRBJ2-2; tentatively, D is TRBD2 (6 bases). CDR3 length: 17 amino acids. V lost 4 bases and J lost 1, with 16 bases in between. The germline V gene has CDR1 ENHRY and CDR2 SYGVKD. This CDR3 reads CAISGLRGMGNTGELFF. The CDR3, as DNA: TGTGCCATCAGTGGCCTCCGGGGGATGGGGAACACCGGGGAGCTGTTTTTT.

This clonotype came up many times. The chain combines TRBV7-2 with TRBJ2-3; D is unresolved. This CDR3 has 15 residues. The V end lost 4 bases, the J end lost 0 bases, and 11 bases lay between the germline ends. Germline CDR1 reads SGHTA; CDR2 reads FQGNSA. CDR3 bases: TGTGCCAGCAGCTCTGCGTACGGGAGCACAGATACGCAGTATTTT. This sequence encodes CASSSAYGSTDTQYF.

This clonotype has a count of ten or more. The J gene is TRBJ1-2, the V gene TRBV6-2 or TRBV6-3; D is perhaps TRBD1 (6 bases). Germline V gives CDR1 MNHEY, CDR2 SVGEGT. Deletions cut 6 bases from V and 7 bases from J, with 18 bases between. The CDR3 runs 14 residues. CDR3 sequence reads: CASRPRGLDGGYTF. DNA of the CDR3: TGTGCCAGCAGGCCGCGGGGGCTAGACGGTGGCTACACCTTC.

This clonotype was seen at least ten times. J is TRBJ2-5 and V is TRBV7-2; TRBD1 matches 7 bases. The germline V gene has CDR1 SGHTA and CDR2 FQGNSA. The CDR3 runs 14 residues. V gave up 4 bases and J gave up 1 base; unmatched junction bases: 3. CDR3 sequence (DNA): TGTGCCAGCAGCTCCAGGGGGACCCAAGAGACCCAGTACTTC. Amino acid sequence: CASSSRGTQETQYF.

Many counts were recorded for this clonotype. The rearrangement uses TRBV24-1 and TRBJ2-4; 9 nucleotides agree with TRBD1. CDR1 KGHDR and CDR2 SFDVKD come from the germline V gene. The CDR3 covers 16 residues. J gave up 1 base and V 8 bases, and 8 bases lay outside the gene matches. CDR3 region: CATTGDRERAKNIQYF. The CDR3 nucleotides read TGTGCCACCACCGGGGACAGGGAAAGGGCCAAAAACATTCAGTACTTC.

This clonotype was observed a handful of times. CDR3 residues: CASSLSGLNTEAFF. CDR3 coding DNA: TGTGCCAGCAGCTTATCGGGGTTGAACACTGAAGCTTTCTTT. The rearrangement uses TRBV7-2 and TRBJ1-1; D is uncertain. Germline assignment: CDR1 SGHTA and CDR2 FQGNSA. There are 14 residues in the CDR3. V was clipped by 2 bases and J by 0 bases, with 7 bases between them.

The chain recombines TRBV29-1 with TRBJ2-6; TRBD2 matches 7 bases. Germline V gene sequence: CDR1 SQVTM, CDR2 ANQGSEA. This CDR3 spans 15 amino acids. The V and J ends lost 1 base and 4 bases, in that order; junction bases with no gene match: 4. CDR3 residues: CSVEGGGAGANVLTF. The CDR3 region has the DNA TGCAGCGTTGAAGGGGGAGGGGCGGGGGCCAACGTCCTGACTTTC.

CDR3 region: CASRGQGSHGELFF. The CDR3, as DNA: TGTGCCAGCCGAGGACAGGGGTCCCACGGGGAGCTGTTTTTT. This rearrangement joins TRBV28 to TRBJ2-2, with TRBD1 matching 9 bases. Germline CDR1 MDHEN, CDR2 SYDVKM. The CDR3 extends over 14 amino acids. V was pared by 8 bases and J by 7 bases, with 8 bases of the junction left unmatched.

The table lists this clonotype with many counts. J is TRBJ2-2 and V is TRBV4-3; no reliable D call. The V and J ends lost 4 bases and 5 bases respectively, with 8 bases between them. Germline V lookup: CDR1 LGHNA, CDR2 YSLEER. The CDR3 is made up of 13 amino acids. The CDR3 DNA sequence: TGCGCCAGCAGCCTCCCCGAGACCGGGGAGCTGTTTTTT. It yields the protein CASSLPETGELFF.

The V and J genes are TRBV28 and TRBJ2-2; D is possibly TRBD1 (6 bases). Germline V gives CDR1 MDHEN, CDR2 SYDVKM. This CDR3 is built from 13 residues. V lost 7 bases and J lost 0, with 6 bases in between. The DNA of the CDR3 is TGTGCCAGCAAGGGGGCGAACACCGGGGAGCTGTTTTTT. Protein sequence: CASKGANTGELFF.

This clonotype was picked up many times. This sequence joins TRBV7-9 and TRBJ2-1; D tentatively reads TRBD1 or TRBD2 (5 bases each). CDR3 length: 13 residues. CDR1 and CDR2 (germline): SEHNR, FQNEAQ (reference sequence). Deletions cut 2 bases from V and 15 bases from J, with 17 bases between. CDR3 residues: CASSLLGTQSTFF. For the CDR3, the DNA is TGTGCCAGCAGCTTACTCGGGACGCAGAGTACGTTCTTC.

This chain joins TRBV20-1 and TRBJ2-3; 9 nucleotides match TRBD2. The CDR3 covers 16 residues. From germline, CDR1 is DFQATT and CDR2 SNEGSKA (reference sequence). Unmatched junction bases numbered 14, after V lost 5 bases and J lost 5 bases. This CDR3 is CSAPRGSGRRVDTQYF. DNA of the CDR3: TGCAGTGCTCCCCGAGGCAGCGGGAGGAGGGTAGATACGCAGTATTTT.

The gene calls are TRBV20-1 and TRBJ1-1; the D is unclear. The CDR3 contains 9 residues. Germline loops: CDR1 DFQATT, CDR2 SNEGSKA (reference sequence). The CDR3 DNA reads TGCAGCCTAAACACTGAAGCTTTCTTT. This encodes CSLNTEAFF.

Turning to this clonotype: The junction and the germline gene differ at one end; a read error may be behind it. The chain uses TRBV20-1 and TRBJ2-7; TRBD2 is a possible D gene (5 bases). The CDR3 length is 16 residues. Germline V gives CDR1 DFQATT, CDR2 SNEGSKA (reference sequence). The CDR3, as DNA: TGCTGTGCCACCACTGGACTCTATCCAACAACCTACGAGCAGTACTTC. Encoded protein: CCATTGLYPTTYEQYF.

This clonotype has ten or more counts. The CDR3 loop reads CATQLAGDTGELFF. The CDR3 DNA reads as TGTGCCACCCAACTAGCGGGAGACACCGGGGAGCTGTTTTTT. The J gene is TRBJ2-2, the V gene TRBV12-3 or TRBV12-4; 11 bases match TRBD2. This CDR3 is built from 14 residues. Trimming took 10 bases from V and 3 from J; bases not matched to a gene: 4.